This paragraph reports one TCR beta chain. This sample is part of a study of blood T cell repertoires in COVID-19. Looking at the study overall: Collection of acute and convalescent COVID-19 samples took place in the United States, Italy and Spain. PBMCs, B-cell-depleted T cells, or T cells provided the cDNA or gDNA that made up the material.

Original analysis: By means of reference gene primer amplification, nucleated cell counts were estimated. The method was immunoSEQ multiplex PCR; TCRdb's version includes in-frame clones alone and lacks a portion of them. V and J calls and clone size are those listed in that table; D and trimming were worked out from the DNA. The repertoire consists of some 93,000 clones, with roughly 86% occurring once and the leading ten covering around a tenth. The sequenced sample was peripheral blood. The clonotype was recovered from a man aged 45 to 65 with acute or convalescent COVID-19.

This CDR3 reads CASSLPASSYNEQFF. CDR3 nucleotide sequence: TGCGCCAGCAGCTTGCCGGCTAGCTCCTACAATGAGCAGTTCTTC. The rearrangement links TRBV5-1 to TRBJ2-1; D uncertain. The germline V gene encodes CDR1 SGHRS and CDR2 YFSETQ. Trimming stripped 1 base from V and 0 bases from J, with 8 bases between. The CDR3 loop spans 15 amino acids.